The clone carrying this T cell receptor (beta chain) was picked up a small number of times. The data stem from a study of blood T cell repertoires in COVID-19. Study summary: COVID-19 samples collected from the United States, Italy and Spain covered acute and convalescent phases. T cells, B-cell-depleted T cells, or PBMCs supplied cDNA or gDNA.

Using immunoSEQ multiplex PCR, the repertoire was profiled, and TCRdb retains in-frame clones only, with some absent. This table holds roughly 150,000 clones, around 80% found once. This CDR3 has 13 amino acids. V shed 4 bases and J shed 4 bases, with 10 bases lying between them. Looked up from germline, CDR1 is SGHDN and CDR2 is FVKESK. The chain couples TRBV14 to TRBJ1-2; D is unresolved. Sequences were obtained from PBMCs or T cells enriched from blood (not recorded which). This clonotype originated in a man aged 40-50 years who had recovered from COVID-19. The CDR3 region has the DNA TGTGCCAGCAGCCTCGGGAACCCCTATGGCTACACCTTC. Translation: CASSLGNPYGYTF.